Listed below are T cell receptor beta chains from one sample, sequenced in a study of Graves' ophthalmopathy and Graves' hyperthyroidism. Using its own MiXCR run on the multiplex PCR reads, TCRdb lists one record per CDR3 protein. Of more than 300,000 distinct CDR3 sequences listed, 15% to 17% were seen once; the top ten hold roughly 7%. The sequencing input was peripheral blood. These receptor sequences come from a woman aged 18-35 years with stable Graves' hyperthyroidism. The CDR3 runs from the conserved cysteine through the conserved F or W.

J gene,V gene,CDR3 length,CDR3 protein
TRBJ1-1,TRBV11-1,14,CASSFQQMNTEAFF
TRBJ2-7,TRBV11-2,15,CASSLELAAAYEQYF
TRBJ1-1,TRBV20-1,14,CSARVGGGNTEAFF
TRBJ2-7,TRBV7-2,8,CASRSQYF
TRBJ2-5,TRBV5-1,15,CASSLASGFDETQYF
TRBJ1-5,TRBV19,15,CASSTITVGNQPQHF
TRBJ1-3,TRBV19,16,CASSELGLSSGNTIYF
TRBJ1-2,TRBV18,15,CASSPKTGKLLDYTF
TRBJ1-2,TRBV3-1,14,CASSHPTGNYGYTF
TRBJ2-5,TRBV27,19,CASSLVFPASGGARETQYF
TRBJ2-7,TRBV5-1,15,CASSLEPGPFREQYF
TRBJ2-5,TRBV19,14,CASEGGFGQETQYF
TRBJ2-5,TRBV11-2,17,CASSLERVLAGTKTQYF
TRBJ1-2,TRBV20-1,12,CSAIIQGYGYTF
TRBJ2-7,TRBV7-9,14,CASSLSGAVYEQYF
TRBJ1-1,TRBV5-5,16,CASSFSRDSRATEAFF
TRBJ2-2,TRBV6-1,14,CASSDRRNTGELFF
TRBJ2-5,TRBV6-2/TRBV6-3,15,CASSYAGAVQETQYF
TRBJ2-7,TRBV7-9,15,CASSSWTGGSYEQYF
TRBJ1-2,TRBV3-1,14,CASSHTTVNYGYTF
TRBJ2-7,TRBV5-1,13,CASSLRGNYEQYF
TRBJ2-5,TRBV12-3/TRBV12-4,14,CASTYGSGQETQYF
TRBJ2-5,TRBV27,16,CASSLWASGGQETQYF
TRBJ1-1,TRBV29-1,15,CSVEVLGIGNTEAFF
TRBJ1-5,TRBV6-1,13,CASRVDRAQPQHF
TRBJ2-7,TRBV6-2/TRBV6-3,13,CASGEITAYEQYF
TRBJ2-5,TRBV6-1,13,CASSFRARETQYF